These 12 T cell receptor beta chains were sequenced from one sample in a study of spatial heterogeneity in lung cancer. The time point was: sample taken at primary tumor resection. The study sequenced unsorted whole RNA from tumor, nontumor lung or frozen PBMC. TCRdb called the 5' RACE reads again in MiXCR, with one record for every CDR3 protein. The sample has 77,000 or so distinct CDR3 sequences, approximately 21% seen once. This specimen was PBMCs, taken at surgery. The receptors come from a male donor with early-stage non-small cell lung cancer.

There are a few counts of this clonotype. The CDR3 bases are TGTGCCAGCAGTTTTGTTAACAGGGCGGAATACACTGAAGCTTTCTTT. Its protein product is CASSFVNRAEYTEAFF. The V and J genes are TRBV28 and TRBJ1-1; possibly TRBD1 for D (6 bases). V was shortened by 3 bases and J by 3 bases, with 17 bases between the two germline ends. CDR1 is MDHEN and CDR2 is SYDVKM in the germline V gene. The length of the CDR3 is 16 residues.

The chain has TRBV14 and TRBJ2-5; no clear D. V was cut by 0 bases and J by 4 bases, with 9 bases left in between. The CDR3 consists of 14 residues. Germline assignment: CDR1 SGHDN and CDR2 FVKESK. CDR3 bases: TGTGCCAGCAGCCAAGATCTGGGCCGAGAGACCCAGTACTTC. Protein sequence: CASSQDLGRETQYF. The entire variable domain, with the rest obtained from reference TRBV14 and TRBJ2-5, is as follows: EAGVTQFPSHSVIEKGQTVTLRCDPISGHDNLYWYRRVMGKEIKFLLHFVKESKQDESGMPNNRFLAERTGGTYSTLKVQPAELEDSGVYFCASSQDLGRETQYFGPGTRLLVL.

This clonotype was detected only once. The CDR3 reads CASRLRFGGGEAFF. The CDR3 DNA sequence: TGTGCCAGCAGGTTGAGGTTTGGAGGGGGTGAAGCTTTCTTT. The genes are TRBV11-1 and TRBJ1-1; tentatively, D is TRBD1 (6 bases). Trimming pared 6 bases from V and 7 bases from J, leaving 18 bases between. The CDR3 runs to 14 residues. Germline CDR1 is SGHAT and CDR2 is FQDESV (reference sequence).

There are a few counts of this clonotype. The V call is TRBV29-1, the J call TRBJ1-2; tentatively, D is TRBD1 (5 bases). Germline values: CDR1 SQVTM, CDR2 ANQGSEA. V shed 4 bases and J shed 6 bases, with 9 bases lying between them. This CDR3 comprises 11 residues. The CDR3 here is CSVGRADGYTF. CDR3 DNA: TGCAGCGTTGGCAGGGCGGATGGCTACACCTTC.

Ten or more counts support this clonotype. The genes are TRBV27 and TRBJ2-7; 13 bases map to TRBD2. The CDR3 extends over 15 amino acids. In germline, CDR1 is MNHEY, CDR2 SMNVEV (reference sequence). The V and J ends lost 5 bases and 3 bases, in that order; junction bases with no gene match: 4. The DNA of the CDR3 is TGTGCCAGCAGTCCACTAGCGGGAGGGTTCTACGAGCAGTACTTC. Translated: CASSPLAGGFYEQYF.

The rearrangement joins TRBV9 to TRBJ1-3; unclear D gene. The germline V gene encodes CDR1 SGDLS and CDR2 YYNGEE. The CDR3 spans 15 residues. The V gene lost 0 bases and the J gene lost 4 bases, with 11 bases spanning the gap. The CDR3 sequence: CASSVEGGMGNTIYF. CDR3 sequence (DNA): TGTGCCAGCAGCGTAGAAGGAGGGATGGGAAACACCATATATTTT.

Many counts were recorded for this clonotype. The chain is built from TRBV6-1 and TRBJ2-7, with D perhaps matching TRBD1 (5 bases). Trimming took 0 bases from V and 3 from J, leaving 12 bases between them. Germline CDR1 is MNHNS and CDR2 is SASEGT. The CDR3 spans 15 residues. The CDR3 DNA sequence: TGTGCCAGCAGTGAAGCAAAGGGGTCCTTCTACGAGCAGTACTTC. It specifies CASSEAKGSFYEQYF.

With respect to this clonotype: A read error may account for a junction end that differs from germline. The chain joins TRBV28 to TRBJ1-1; D unclear. The CDR3 runs 15 residues. The germline V gene has CDR1 MDHEN and CDR2 SYDVKM. For the CDR3, the DNA is TGTGCCAGCGGGATCAACGAGTCCCCGGGCACTGAAGCTTTATTT. This codes for CASGINESPGTEALF.

A few counts support this clonotype. The chain uses TRBV28 and TRBJ2-1; 11 bases line up with TRBD1. The V segment lost 8 bases and the J segment 6 bases; nucleotides outside the gene matches: 9. This CDR3 has 15 residues. CDR1 is MDHEN, CDR2 SYDVKM, per germline. CDR3 residues: CASGGGQGVSNEQFF. The CDR3 region has the DNA TGTGCCAGCGGTGGGGGACAGGGGGTGAGCAATGAGCAGTTCTTC.

This clonotype appeared a few times. The V and J genes are TRBV5-1 and TRBJ1-3; D is unclear. Looked up from germline, CDR1 is SGHRS and CDR2 is YFSETQ. CDR3 length equals 15 residues. V lost 0 bases and J lost 4, with 11 bases in between. The CDR3 reads CASSLAGSDGNTIYF. The CDR3, as DNA: TGCGCCAGCAGCTTGGCCGGGTCAGACGGAAACACCATATATTTT.

This clonotype was seen only a few times. The chain joins TRBV6-2 or TRBV6-3 to TRBJ1-5, with D unresolved. V lost 9 bases to trimming and J lost 1 base, with 16 bases between them. Germline CDR1 MNHEY, CDR2 SVGEGT. This CDR3 is 15 amino acids long. The CDR3 coding sequence is TGTGCCAGTTCTAGCCGGTCGTACAGCAATCAGCCCCAGCATTTT. It encodes CASSSRSYSNQPQHF.

V is TRBV6-2 or TRBV6-3 and J is TRBJ1-1; D unresolved. This CDR3 has 14 amino acids. The V end lost 5 bases, the J end lost 11 bases, and 21 bases lay between the germline ends. Germline CDR1 is MNHEY and CDR2 is SVGEGT. The CDR3 sequence: CASSPRRLSLRAFF. The DNA of the CDR3 is TGTGCCAGCAGTCCCCGTCGACTGTCGTTGCGCGCTTTCTTT.